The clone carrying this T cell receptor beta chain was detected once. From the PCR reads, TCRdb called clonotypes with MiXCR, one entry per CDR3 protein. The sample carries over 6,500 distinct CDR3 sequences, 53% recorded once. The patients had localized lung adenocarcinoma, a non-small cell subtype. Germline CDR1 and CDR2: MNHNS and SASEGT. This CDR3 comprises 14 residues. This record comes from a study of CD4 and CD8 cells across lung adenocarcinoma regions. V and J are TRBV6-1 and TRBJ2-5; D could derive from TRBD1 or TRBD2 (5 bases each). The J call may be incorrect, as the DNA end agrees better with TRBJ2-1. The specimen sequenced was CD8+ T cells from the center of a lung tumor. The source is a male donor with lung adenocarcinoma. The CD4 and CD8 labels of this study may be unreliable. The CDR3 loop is CASSEGSGIQGQFF. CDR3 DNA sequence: TGTGCCAGCAGTGAAGGATCGGGAATTCAGGGGCAGTTCTTC.